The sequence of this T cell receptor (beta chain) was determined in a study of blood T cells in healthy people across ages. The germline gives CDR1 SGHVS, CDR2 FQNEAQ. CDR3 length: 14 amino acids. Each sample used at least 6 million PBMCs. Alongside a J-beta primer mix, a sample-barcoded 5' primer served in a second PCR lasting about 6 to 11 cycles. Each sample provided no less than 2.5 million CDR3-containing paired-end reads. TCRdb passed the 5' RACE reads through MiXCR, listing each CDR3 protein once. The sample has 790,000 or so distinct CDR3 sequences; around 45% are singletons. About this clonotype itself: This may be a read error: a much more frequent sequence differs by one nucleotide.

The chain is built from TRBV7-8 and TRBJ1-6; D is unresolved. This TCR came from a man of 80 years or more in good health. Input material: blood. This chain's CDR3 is CASSSGSEGSPPHF. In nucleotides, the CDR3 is TGTGCCAGCAGCTCCGGGTCCGAAGGTTCACCCCCCCACTTT.